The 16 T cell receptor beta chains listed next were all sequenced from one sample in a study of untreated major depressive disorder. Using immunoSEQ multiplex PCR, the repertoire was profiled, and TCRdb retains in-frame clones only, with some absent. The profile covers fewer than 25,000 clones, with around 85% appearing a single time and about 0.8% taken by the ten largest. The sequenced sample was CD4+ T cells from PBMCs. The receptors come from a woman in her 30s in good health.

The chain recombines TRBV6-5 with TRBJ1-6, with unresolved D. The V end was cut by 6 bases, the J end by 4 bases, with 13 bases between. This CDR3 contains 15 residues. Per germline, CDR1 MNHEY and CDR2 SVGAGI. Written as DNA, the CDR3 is TGTGCCAGCAGACCCGGACGGGGTTATAATTCACCCCTCCACTTT. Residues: CASRPGRGYNSPLHF.

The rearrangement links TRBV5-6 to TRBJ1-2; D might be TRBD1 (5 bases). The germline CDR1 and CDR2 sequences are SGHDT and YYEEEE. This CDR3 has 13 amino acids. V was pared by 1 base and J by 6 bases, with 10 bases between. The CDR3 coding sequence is TGTGCCAGCAGCTTGCGGCAGGGAGATGGCTACACCTTC. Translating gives CASSLRQGDGYTF.

The CDR3 region is CSVENRGPNYGYTF. The CDR3 region has the DNA TGCAGCGTTGAAAACAGGGGACCCAACTATGGCTACACCTTC. The J gene is TRBJ1-2, the V gene TRBV29-1; 7 bases fit TRBD1. V lost 2 bases, J lost 2 bases, and 5 bases stayed unmatched. The CDR3 has 14 amino acids. The V gene's germline CDR1 is SQVTM and CDR2 ANQGSEA.

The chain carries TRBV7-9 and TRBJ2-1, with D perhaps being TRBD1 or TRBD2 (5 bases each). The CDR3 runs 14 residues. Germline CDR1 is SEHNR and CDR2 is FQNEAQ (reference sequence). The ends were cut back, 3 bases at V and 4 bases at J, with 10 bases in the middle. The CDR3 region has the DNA TGTGCCAGCAGCTTGGGGGACGGATACAATGAGCAGTTCTTC. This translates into CASSLGDGYNEQFF.

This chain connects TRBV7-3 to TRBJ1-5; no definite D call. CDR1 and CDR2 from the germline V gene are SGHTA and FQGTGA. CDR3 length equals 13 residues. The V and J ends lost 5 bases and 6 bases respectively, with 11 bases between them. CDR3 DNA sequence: TGTGCCAGCAGCACGGGAGTGGGTCAGCCCCAGCATTTT. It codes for CASSTGVGQPQHF.

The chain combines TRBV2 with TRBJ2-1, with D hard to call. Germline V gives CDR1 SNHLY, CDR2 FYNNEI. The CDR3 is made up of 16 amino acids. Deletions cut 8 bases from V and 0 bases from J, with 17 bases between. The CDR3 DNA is TGTGCCAGCCTAGAGCAACCTTCCTCCTCCTACAATGAGCAGTTCTTC. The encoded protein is CASLEQPSSSYNEQFF.

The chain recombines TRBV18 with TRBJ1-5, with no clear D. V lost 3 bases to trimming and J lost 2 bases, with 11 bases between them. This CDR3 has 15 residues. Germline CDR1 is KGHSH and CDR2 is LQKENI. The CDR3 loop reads CASSPPGRGNQPQHF. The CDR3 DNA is TGTGCCAGCTCACCCCCGGGCCGGGGCAATCAGCCCCAGCATTTT.

This CDR3 is CASSQTGFTNEKLFF. CDR3 in DNA: TGTGCCAGCAGCCAAACAGGGTTTACGAATGAAAAACTGTTTTTT. J is TRBJ1-4 and V is TRBV4-2; D is perhaps TRBD1 (6 bases). The germline gives CDR1 LGHNA, CDR2 YNFKEQ. Between the trimmed V and J ends, which lost 2 bases and 5 bases, there was a span of 12 bases. This CDR3 has 15 amino acids.

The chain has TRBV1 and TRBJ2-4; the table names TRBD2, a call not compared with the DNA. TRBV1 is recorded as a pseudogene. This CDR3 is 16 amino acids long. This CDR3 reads CTSSYSGRGAKNIQYF. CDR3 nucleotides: TGCACCAGCAGCTACAGCGGGAGGGGAGCCAAAAACATTCAGTACTTC.

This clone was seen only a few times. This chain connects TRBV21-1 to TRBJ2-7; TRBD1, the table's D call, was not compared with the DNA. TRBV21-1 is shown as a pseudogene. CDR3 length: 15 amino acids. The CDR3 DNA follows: TGTGCCAGCACCAGACAGATAACCTCCTCCTACGAGCAGTACTTC. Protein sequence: CASTRQITSSYEQYF.

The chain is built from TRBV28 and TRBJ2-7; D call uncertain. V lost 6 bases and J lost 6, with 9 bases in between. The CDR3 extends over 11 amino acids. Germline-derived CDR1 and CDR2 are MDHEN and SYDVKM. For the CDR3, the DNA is TGTGCCAGCAGGCTCTTTGGCGAGCAGTACTTC. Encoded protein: CASRLFGEQYF.

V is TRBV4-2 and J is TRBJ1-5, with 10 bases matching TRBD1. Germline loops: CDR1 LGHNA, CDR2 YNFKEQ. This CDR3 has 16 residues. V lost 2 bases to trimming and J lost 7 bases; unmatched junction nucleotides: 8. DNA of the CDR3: TGTGCCAGCAGCCAAAGTCCGACAGGGGGCGAACAGCCCCAGCATTTT. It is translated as CASSQSPTGGEQPQHF.

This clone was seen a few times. The CDR3 sequence is CASSDGLQGGYGYTF. CDR3 sequence (DNA): TGTGCCAGCAGTGACGGATTACAGGGAGGGTATGGCTACACCTTC. The chain is built from TRBV2 and TRBJ1-2; TRBD1 is a possible D gene (6 bases). Between the trimmed V and J ends, which lost 3 bases and 5 bases, there was a span of 16 bases. CDR1 is SNHLY, CDR2 FYNNEI, per germline. The CDR3 contains 15 residues.

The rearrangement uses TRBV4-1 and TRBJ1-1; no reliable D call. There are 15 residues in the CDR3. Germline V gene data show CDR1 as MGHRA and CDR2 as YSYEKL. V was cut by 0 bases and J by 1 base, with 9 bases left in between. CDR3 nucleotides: TGCGCCAGCAGCCAAGATCCGGCAGGGAACACTGAAGCTTTCTTT. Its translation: CASSQDPAGNTEAFF.

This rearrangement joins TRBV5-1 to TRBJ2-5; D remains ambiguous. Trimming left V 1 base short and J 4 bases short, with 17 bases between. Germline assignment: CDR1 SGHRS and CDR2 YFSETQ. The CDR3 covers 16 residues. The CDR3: CASSLHVVGSSETQYF. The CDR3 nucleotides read TGCGCCAGCAGCTTGCATGTAGTCGGGTCTTCAGAGACCCAGTACTTC.

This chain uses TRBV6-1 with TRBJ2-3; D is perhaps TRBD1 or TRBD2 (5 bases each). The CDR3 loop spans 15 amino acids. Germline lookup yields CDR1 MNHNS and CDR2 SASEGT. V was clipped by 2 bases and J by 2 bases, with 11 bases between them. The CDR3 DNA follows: TGTGCCAGCAGTGAACTGGGGACGTCCACAGATACGCAGTATTTT. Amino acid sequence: CASSELGTSTDTQYF.